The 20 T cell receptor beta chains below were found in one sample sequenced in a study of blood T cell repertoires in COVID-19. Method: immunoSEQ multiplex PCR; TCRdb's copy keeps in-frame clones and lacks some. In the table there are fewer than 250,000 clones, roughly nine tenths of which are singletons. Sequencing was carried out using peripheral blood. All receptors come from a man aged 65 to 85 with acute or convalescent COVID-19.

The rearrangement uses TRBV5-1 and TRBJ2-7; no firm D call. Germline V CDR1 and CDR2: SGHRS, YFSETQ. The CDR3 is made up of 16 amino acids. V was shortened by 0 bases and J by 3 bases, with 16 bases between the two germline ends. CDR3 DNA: TGCGCCAGCAGCTTGGTACTTGGAGAAGAAGGCTACGAGCAGTACTTC. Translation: CASSLVLGEEGYEQYF.

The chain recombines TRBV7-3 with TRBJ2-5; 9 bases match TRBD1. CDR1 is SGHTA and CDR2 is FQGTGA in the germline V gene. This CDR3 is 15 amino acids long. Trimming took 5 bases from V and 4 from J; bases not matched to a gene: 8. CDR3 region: CASSPWTGEGETQYF. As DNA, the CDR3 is TGTGCCAGCAGCCCTTGGACAGGGGAGGGAGAGACCCAGTACTTC.

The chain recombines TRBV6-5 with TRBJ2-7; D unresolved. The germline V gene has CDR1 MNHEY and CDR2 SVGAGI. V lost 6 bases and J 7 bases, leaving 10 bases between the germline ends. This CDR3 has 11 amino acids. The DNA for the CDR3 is TGTGCCAGCAGCTCGACGCGGGAGCAGTACTTC. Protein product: CASSSTREQYF.

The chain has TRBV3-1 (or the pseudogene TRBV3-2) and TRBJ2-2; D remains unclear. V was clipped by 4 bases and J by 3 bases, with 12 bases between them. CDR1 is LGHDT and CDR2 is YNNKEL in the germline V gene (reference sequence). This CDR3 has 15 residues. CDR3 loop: CASSPTSVDTGELFF. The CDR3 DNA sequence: TGTGCCAGCAGCCCCACCAGCGTCGACACCGGGGAGCTGTTTTTT.

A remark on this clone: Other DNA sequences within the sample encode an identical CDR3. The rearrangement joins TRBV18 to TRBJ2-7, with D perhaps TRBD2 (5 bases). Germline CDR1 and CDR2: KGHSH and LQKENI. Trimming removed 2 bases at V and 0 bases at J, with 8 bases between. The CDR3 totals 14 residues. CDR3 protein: CASSPRSGSYEQYF. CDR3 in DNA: TGTGCCAGCTCACCAAGGAGCGGCTCCTACGAGCAGTACTTC.

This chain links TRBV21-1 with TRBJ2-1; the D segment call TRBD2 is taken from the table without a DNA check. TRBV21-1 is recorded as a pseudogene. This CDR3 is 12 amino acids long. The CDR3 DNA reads TGTTGGAGCGGCGTCTCCTACAATGAGCAGTTCTTC. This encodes CWSGVSYNEQFF.

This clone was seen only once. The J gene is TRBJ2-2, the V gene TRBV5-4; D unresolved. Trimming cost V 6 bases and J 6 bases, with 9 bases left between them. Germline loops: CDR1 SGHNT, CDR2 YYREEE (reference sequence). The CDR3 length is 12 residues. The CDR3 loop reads CASTPGPGELFF. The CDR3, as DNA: TGTGCCAGCACCCCGGGTCCCGGGGAGCTGTTTTTT.

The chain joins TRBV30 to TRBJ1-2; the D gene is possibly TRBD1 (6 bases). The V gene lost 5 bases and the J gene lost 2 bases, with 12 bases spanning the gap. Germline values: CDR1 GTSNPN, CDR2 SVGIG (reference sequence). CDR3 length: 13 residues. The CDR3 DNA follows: TGTGCCTGGGCCGGGACACCGAACTATGGCTACACCTTC. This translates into CAWAGTPNYGYTF.

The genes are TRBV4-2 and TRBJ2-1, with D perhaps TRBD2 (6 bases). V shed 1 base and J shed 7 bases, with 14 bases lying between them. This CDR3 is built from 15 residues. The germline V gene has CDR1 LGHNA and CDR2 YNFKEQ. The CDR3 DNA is TGTGCCAGCAGCCAAGTAGGACTAAAGGCAAATGAGCAGTTCTTC. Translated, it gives CASSQVGLKANEQFF.

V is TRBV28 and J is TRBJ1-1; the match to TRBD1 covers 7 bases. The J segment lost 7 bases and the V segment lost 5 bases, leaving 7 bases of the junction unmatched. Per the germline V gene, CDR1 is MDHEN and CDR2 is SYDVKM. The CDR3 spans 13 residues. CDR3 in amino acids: CASSLGTEIEAFF. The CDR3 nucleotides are TGTGCCAGCAGTCTTGGGACAGAGATTGAAGCTTTCTTT. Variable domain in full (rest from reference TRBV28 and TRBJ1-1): DVKVTQSSRYLVKRTGEKVFLECVQDMDHENMFWYRQDPGLGLRLIYFSYDVKMKEKGDIPEGYSVSREKKERFSLILESASTNQTSMYLCASSLGTEIEAFFGQGTRLTVV.

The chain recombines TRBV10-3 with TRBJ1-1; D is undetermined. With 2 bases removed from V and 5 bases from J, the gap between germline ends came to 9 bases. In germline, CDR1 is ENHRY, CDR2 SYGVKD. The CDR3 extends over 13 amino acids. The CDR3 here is CAISETGRTEAFF. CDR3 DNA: TGTGCCATCAGTGAGACGGGAAGGACTGAAGCTTTCTTT.

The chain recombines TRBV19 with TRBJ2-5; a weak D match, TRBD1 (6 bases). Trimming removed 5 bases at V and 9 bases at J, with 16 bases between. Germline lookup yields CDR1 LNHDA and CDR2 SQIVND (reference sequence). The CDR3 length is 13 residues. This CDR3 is CASSGQGTSPQYF. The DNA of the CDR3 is TGTGCCAGTAGTGGGCAGGGGACCTCTCCCCAGTACTTC.

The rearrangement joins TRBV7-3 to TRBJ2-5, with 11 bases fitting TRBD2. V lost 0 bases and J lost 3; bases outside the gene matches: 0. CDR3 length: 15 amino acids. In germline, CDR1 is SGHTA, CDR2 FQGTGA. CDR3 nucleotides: TGTGCCAGCAGCTTAACGGGACTAGCGGAAGAGACCCAGTACTTC. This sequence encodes CASSLTGLAEETQYF. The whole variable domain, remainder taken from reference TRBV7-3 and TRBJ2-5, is GAGVSQTPSNKVTEKGKYVELRCDPISGHTALYWYRQSLGQGPEFLIYFQGTGAADDSGLPNDRFFAVRPEGSVSTLKIQRTERGDSAVYLCASSLTGLAEETQYFGPGTRLLVL.

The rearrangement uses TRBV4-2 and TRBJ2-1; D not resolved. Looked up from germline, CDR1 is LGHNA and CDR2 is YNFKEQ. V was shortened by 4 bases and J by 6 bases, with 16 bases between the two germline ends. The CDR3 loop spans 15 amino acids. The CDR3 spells CASSPGLDRINEQFF. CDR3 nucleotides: TGTGCCAGCAGCCCCGGCCTAGATAGGATCAATGAGCAGTTCTTC.

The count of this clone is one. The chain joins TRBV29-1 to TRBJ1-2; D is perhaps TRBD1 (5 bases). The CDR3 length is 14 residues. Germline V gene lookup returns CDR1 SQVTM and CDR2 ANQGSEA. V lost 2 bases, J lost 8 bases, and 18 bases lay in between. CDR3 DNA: TGCAGCGTTGAATTCCCCGGGACTAAAGGAGGCTACACCTTC. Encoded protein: CSVEFPGTKGGYTF.

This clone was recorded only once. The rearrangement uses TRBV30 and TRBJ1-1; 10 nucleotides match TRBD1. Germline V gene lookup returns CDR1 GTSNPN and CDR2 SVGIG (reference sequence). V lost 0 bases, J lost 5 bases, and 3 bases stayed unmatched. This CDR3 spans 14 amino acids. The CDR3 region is CAWSVLGQGTEAFF. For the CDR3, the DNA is TGTGCCTGGAGTGTACTGGGACAGGGGACTGAAGCTTTCTTT.

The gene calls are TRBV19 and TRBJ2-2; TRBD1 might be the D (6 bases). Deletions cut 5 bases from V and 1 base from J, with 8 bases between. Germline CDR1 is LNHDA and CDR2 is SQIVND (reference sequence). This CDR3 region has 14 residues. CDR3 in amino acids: CASSGTLNTGELFF. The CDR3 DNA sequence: TGTGCCAGTAGTGGGACACTGAACACCGGGGAGCTGTTTTTT. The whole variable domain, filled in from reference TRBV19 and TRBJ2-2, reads DGGITQSPKYLFRKEGQNVTLSCEQNLNHDAMYWYRQDPGQGLRLIYYSQIVNDFQKGDIAEGYSVSREKKESFPLTVTSAQKNPTAFYLCASSGTLNTGELFFGEGSRLTVL.

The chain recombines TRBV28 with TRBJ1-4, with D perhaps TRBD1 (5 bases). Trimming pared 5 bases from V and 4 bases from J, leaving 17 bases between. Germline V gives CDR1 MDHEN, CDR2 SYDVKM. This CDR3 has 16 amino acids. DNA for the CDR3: TGTGCCAGCAGTGCGGTGAAAAGGGGTTTTAATGAAAAACTGTTTTTT. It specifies CASSAVKRGFNEKLFF.

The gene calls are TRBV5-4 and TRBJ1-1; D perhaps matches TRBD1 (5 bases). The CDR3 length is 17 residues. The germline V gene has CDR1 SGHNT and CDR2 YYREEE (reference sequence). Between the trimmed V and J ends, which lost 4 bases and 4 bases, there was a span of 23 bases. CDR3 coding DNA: TGTGCCAGCAGCGCCCCCATTGATCGCGGGGCCTGCACTGAAGCTTTCTTT. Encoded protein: CASSAPIDRGACTEAFF.

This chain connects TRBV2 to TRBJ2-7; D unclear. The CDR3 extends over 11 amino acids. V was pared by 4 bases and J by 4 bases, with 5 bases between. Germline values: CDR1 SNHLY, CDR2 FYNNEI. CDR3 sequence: CASSGTYEQYF. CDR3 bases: TGTGCCAGCAGTGGCACTTACGAGCAGTACTTC. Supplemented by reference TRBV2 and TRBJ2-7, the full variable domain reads EPEVTQTPSHQVTQMGQEVILRCVPISNHLYFYWYRQILGQKVEFLVSFYNNEISEKSEIFDDQFSVERPDGSNFTLKIRSTKLEDSAMYFCASSGTYEQYFGPGTRLTVT.